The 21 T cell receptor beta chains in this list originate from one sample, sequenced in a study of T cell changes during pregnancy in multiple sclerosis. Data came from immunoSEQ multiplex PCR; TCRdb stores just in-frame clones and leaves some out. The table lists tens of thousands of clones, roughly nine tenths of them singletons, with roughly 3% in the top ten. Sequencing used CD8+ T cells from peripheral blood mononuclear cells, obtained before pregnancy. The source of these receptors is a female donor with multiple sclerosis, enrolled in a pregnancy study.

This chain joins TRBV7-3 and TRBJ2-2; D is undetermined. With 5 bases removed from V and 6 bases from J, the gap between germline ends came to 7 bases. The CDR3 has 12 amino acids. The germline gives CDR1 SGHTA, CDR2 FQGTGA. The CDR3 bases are TGTGCCAGCAGCCGCTTAGCCGGGGAGCTGTTTTTT. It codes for CASSRLAGELFF.

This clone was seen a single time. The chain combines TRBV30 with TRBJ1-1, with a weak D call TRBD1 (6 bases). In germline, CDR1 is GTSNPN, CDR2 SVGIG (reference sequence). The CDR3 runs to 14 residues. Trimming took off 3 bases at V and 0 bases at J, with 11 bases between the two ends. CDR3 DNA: TGTGCCTGGAGCCCGACAGGAATGAACACTGAAGCTTTCTTT. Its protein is CAWSPTGMNTEAFF.

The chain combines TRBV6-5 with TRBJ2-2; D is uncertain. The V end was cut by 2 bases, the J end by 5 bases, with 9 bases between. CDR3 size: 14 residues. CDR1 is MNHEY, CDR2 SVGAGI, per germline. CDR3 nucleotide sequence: TGTGCCAGCAGTTACGAGAGGTTTACCGGGGAGCTGTTTTTT. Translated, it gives CASSYERFTGELFF.

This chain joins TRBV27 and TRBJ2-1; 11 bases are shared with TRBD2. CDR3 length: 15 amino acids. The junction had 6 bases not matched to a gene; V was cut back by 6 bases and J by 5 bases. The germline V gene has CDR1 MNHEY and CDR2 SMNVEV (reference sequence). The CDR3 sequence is CASRVAGGLDNEQFF. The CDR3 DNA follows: TGTGCCAGCAGGGTAGCGGGGGGGCTGGACAATGAGCAGTTCTTC.

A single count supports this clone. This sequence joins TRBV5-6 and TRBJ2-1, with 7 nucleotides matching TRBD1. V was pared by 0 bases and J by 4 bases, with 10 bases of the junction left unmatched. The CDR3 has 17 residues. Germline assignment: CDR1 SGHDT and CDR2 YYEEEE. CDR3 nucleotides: TGTGCCAGCAGCTTGGACCTTGGACAGGAATGGTACAATGAGCAGTTCTTC. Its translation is CASSLDLGQEWYNEQFF.

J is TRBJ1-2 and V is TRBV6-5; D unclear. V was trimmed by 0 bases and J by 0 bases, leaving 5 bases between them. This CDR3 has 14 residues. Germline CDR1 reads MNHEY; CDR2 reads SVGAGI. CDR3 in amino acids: CASSYSRTNYGYTF. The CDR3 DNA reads TGTGCCAGCAGTTACTCGCGCACTAACTATGGCTACACCTTC.

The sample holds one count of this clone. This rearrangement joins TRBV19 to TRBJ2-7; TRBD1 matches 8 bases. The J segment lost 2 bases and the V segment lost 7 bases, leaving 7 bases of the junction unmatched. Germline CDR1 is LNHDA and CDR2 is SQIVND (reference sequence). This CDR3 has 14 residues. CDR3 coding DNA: TGTGCCAGTACCGCCGGGACAGGAGCCTACGAGCAGTACTTC. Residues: CASTAGTGAYEQYF. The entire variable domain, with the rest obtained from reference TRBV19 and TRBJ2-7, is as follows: DGGITQSPKYLFRKEGQNVTLSCEQNLNHDAMYWYRQDPGQGLRLIYYSQIVNDFQKGDIAEGYSVSREKKESFPLTVTSAQKNPTAFYLCASTAGTGAYEQYFGPGTRLTVT.

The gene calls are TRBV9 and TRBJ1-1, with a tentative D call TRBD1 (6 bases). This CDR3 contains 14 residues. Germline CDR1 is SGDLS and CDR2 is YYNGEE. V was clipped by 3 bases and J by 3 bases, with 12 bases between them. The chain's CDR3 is CASSGYTGYTEAFF. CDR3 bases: TGTGCCAGCAGCGGTTACACAGGGTACACTGAAGCTTTCTTT.

CDR3 residues: CASSPSGGLYEQYF. The CDR3 DNA reads TGTGCCAGCAGCCCTAGCGGGGGACTCTACGAGCAGTACTTC. This chain links TRBV5-6 with TRBJ2-7, with TRBD2 matching 10 bases. Germline CDR1 is SGHDT and CDR2 is YYEEEE. The V segment lost 4 bases and the J segment 3 bases; nucleotides outside the gene matches: 4. The CDR3 is 14 amino acids.

The DNA for the CDR3 is TGTGCCAGCAGCTTCGGACAGGGGGTCTTTGAGCAGTACTTC. This gives the protein CASSFGQGVFEQYF. The V and J genes are TRBV5-6 and TRBJ2-7; TRBD1 matches at 10 bases. CDR3 length equals 14 residues. V was pared by 2 bases and J by 7 bases, with 6 bases of the junction left unmatched. CDR1 and CDR2 from the germline V gene are SGHDT and YYEEEE. The entire variable domain, with the rest obtained from reference TRBV5-6 and TRBJ2-7, is as follows: DAGVTQSPTHLIKTRGQQVTLRCSPKSGHDTVSWYQQALGQGPQFIFQYYEEEERQRGNFPDRFSGHQFPNYSSELNVNALLLGDSALYLCASSFGQGVFEQYFGPGTRLTVT.

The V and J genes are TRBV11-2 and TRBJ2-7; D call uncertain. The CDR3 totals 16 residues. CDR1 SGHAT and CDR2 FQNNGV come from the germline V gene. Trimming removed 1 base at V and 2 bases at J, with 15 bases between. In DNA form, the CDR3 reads TGTGCCAGCAGCTTAGCACCAGATCGTCTCACCTACGAGCAGTACTTC. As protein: CASSLAPDRLTYEQYF.

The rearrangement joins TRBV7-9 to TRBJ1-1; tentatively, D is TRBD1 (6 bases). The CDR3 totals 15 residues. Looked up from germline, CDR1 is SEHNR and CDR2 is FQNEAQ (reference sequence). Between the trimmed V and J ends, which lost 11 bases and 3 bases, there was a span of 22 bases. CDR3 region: CAARGGPLRDTEAFF. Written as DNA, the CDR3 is TGTGCCGCTCGAGGGGGTCCACTCAGGGACACTGAAGCTTTCTTT. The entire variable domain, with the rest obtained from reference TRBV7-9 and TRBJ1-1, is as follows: DTGVSQNPRHKITKRGQNVTFRCDPISEHNRLYWYRQTLGQGPEFLTYFQNEAQLEKSRLLSDRFSAERPKGSFSTLEIQRTEQGDSAMYLCAARGGPLRDTEAFFGQGTRLTVV.

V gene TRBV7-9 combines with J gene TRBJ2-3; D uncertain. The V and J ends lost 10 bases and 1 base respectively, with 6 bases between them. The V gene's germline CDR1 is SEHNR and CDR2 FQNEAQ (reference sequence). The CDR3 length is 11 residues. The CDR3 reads CATVRTDTQYF. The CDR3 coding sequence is TGTGCCACAGTGCGCACAGATACGCAGTATTTT.

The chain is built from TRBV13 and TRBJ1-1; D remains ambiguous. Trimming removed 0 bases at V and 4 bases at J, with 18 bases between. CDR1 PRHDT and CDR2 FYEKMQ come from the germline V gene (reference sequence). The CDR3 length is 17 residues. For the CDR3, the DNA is TGTGCCAGCAGCTTAGGAGCCGCCCCTACCAAACTCACTGAAGCTTTCTTT. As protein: CASSLGAAPTKLTEAFF.

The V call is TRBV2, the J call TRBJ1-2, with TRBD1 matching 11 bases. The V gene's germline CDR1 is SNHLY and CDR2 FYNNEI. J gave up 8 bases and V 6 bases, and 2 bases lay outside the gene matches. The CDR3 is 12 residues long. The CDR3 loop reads CASSGQGAGYTF. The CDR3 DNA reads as TGTGCCAGCAGCGGACAGGGGGCCGGCTACACCTTC.

The CDR3 bases are TGTGCCTGGAGTGACGGACAGACGAGCTCCTATAATTCACCCCTCCACTTT. It codes for CAWSDGQTSSYNSPLHF. The chain is built from TRBV30 and TRBJ1-6, with D tentatively TRBD1 (6 bases). The CDR3 runs to 17 residues. From germline, CDR1 is GTSNPN and CDR2 SVGIG (reference sequence). V gave up 1 base and J gave up 0 bases, with 13 bases separating them.

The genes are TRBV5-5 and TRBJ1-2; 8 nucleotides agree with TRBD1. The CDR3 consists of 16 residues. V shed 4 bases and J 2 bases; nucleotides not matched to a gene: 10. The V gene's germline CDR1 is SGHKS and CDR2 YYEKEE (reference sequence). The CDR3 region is CASSPATGGINYGYTF. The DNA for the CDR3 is TGTGCCAGCAGCCCGGCAACAGGGGGAATAAACTATGGCTACACCTTC.

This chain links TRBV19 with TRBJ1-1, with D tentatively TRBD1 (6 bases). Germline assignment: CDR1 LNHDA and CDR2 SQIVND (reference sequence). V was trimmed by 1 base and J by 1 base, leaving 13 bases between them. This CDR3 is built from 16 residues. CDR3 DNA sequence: TGTGCCAGTAGTATAGCGGGGGGCCGTTGGAACACTGAAGCTTTCTTT. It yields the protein CASSIAGGRWNTEAFF.

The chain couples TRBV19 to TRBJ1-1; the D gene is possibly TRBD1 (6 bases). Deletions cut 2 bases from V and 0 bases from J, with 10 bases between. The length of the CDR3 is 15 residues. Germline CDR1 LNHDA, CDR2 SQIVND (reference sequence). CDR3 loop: CASSIPDRMNTEAFF. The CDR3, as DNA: TGTGCCAGTAGTATACCGGACAGAATGAACACTGAAGCTTTCTTT.

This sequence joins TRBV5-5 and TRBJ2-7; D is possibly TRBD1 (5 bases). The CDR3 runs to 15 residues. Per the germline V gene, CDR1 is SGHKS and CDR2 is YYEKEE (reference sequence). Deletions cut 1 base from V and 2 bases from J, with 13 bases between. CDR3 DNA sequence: TGTGCCAGCAGCTTGTTGGTGGGGCGAACCTACGAGCAGTACTTC. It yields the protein CASSLLVGRTYEQYF.

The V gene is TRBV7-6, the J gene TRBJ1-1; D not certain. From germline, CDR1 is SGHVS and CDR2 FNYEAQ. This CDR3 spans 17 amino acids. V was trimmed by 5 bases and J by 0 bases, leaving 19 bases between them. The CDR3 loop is CASSPTAGRRMNTEAFF. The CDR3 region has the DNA TGTGCCAGCAGCCCTACTGCGGGCCGTCGGATGAACACTGAAGCTTTCTTT.